The 9 T cell receptor beta chains in this list originate from one sample, sequenced in a study of spatial heterogeneity in lung cancer. The time point here: sample taken at primary tumor resection. Unsorted whole RNA samples from tumor, nontumor lung or frozen PBMC were sequenced. TCRdb analysed the 5' RACE reads with MiXCR anew, one entry per CDR3 protein. This sample has more than 2,000 distinct CDR3 sequences, with about 4.4% found just once. This specimen consisted of normal lung tissue next to the tumor, obtained at surgery. Source of these receptors: a female donor with early-stage non-small cell lung cancer.

This clonotype counts as large. The chain joins TRBV28 to TRBJ2-1, with TRBD2 matching over 12 bases. From germline, CDR1 is MDHEN and CDR2 SYDVKM. With V trimmed by 4 bases and J by 10 bases, 5 bases remained unmatched. CDR3 length: 14 residues. Here the CDR3 DNA reads TGTGCCAGCAGTTCTCCGGGACTAGCGGGCGAGCAGTTCTTC. As protein: CASSSPGLAGEQFF.

By frequency in the sample, this clonotype is medium-sized. V usage is TRBV27 and J usage is TRBJ2-1, with 11 bases fitting TRBD2. V was clipped by 1 base and J by 9 bases; unmatched bases: 5. CDR1 is MNHEY, CDR2 SMNVEV, per germline (reference sequence). The CDR3 has 15 amino acids. DNA of the CDR3: TGTGCCAGCAGTTTATTAGCGGGAGGGCCCGGTGAGCAGTTCTTC. Translation: CASSLLAGGPGEQFF.

This chain's CDR3 is CASSFSGNEQFF. The CDR3 DNA reads TGTGCCAGCAGTTTTAGCGGCAATGAGCAGTTCTTC. V and J are TRBV12-3 or TRBV12-4 and TRBJ2-1; D might be TRBD2 (6 bases). V was pared by 3 bases and J by 6 bases, with 6 bases between. CDR3 size: 12 residues.

Many counts were recorded for this clonotype. The chain joins TRBV5-1 to TRBJ1-1, with D maybe TRBD1 (5 bases). This CDR3 is 15 amino acids long. Trimming pared 0 bases from V and 1 base from J, leaving 10 bases between. Germline V gene sequence: CDR1 SGHRS, CDR2 YFSETQ. DNA for the CDR3: TGCGCCAGCAGCTTGGCGGCAGGGTCGAACACTGAAGCTTTCTTT. Amino acids: CASSLAAGSNTEAFF.

In its sample, this clonotype ranks as medium-sized. The rearrangement links TRBV7-8 to TRBJ2-2, with D maybe TRBD1 (5 bases). This CDR3 is built from 15 residues. The V gene lost 1 base and the J gene lost 2 bases, with 8 bases spanning the gap. Germline V gives CDR1 SGHVS, CDR2 FQNEAQ. DNA for the CDR3: TGTGCCAGCAGCTTAGGGGGCTCCAACACCGGGGAGCTGTTTTTT. Amino acids: CASSLGGSNTGELFF.

This clonotype qualifies as hyperexpanded. The chain carries TRBV9 and TRBJ2-1, with D uncertain. The ends were cut back, 0 bases at V and 8 bases at J, with 12 bases in the middle. Germline V CDR1 and CDR2: SGDLS, YYNGEE. The CDR3 contains 14 residues. This CDR3 reads CASSVAGPSDEQFF. CDR3 nucleotides: TGTGCCAGCAGCGTAGCCGGGCCCTCGGATGAGCAGTTCTTC.

This clonotype was detected a few times. A junction end diverges from the germline sequence, so it may reflect a read error. The chain couples TRBV18 to TRBJ1-1, with 7 bases identical to TRBD1. CDR3 length: 16 residues. The germline V gene has CDR1 KGHSH and CDR2 LQKENI. CDR3 in amino acids: CASSVRDRYTNAEAFF. The CDR3, as DNA: TGTGCCAGCTCAGTCCGGGACAGATATACGAACGCTGAAGCTTTCTTT.

This clonotype ranks as medium-sized. This sequence joins TRBV12-3 or TRBV12-4 and TRBJ1-2; D not resolved. The CDR3 runs to 12 residues. V lost 3 bases and J 4 bases, leaving 6 bases between the germline ends. CDR3 sequence (DNA): TGTGCCAGCAGTTTCGGAGGCTATGGCTACACCTTC. Encoded protein: CASSFGGYGYTF.

This clonotype is termed medium-sized. In DNA, the CDR3 is TGCGCCAGCACCCCAGGGAATTCACCCCTCCACTTT. This codes for CASTPGNSPLHF. V and J are TRBV10-2 and TRBJ1-6; possible D gene TRBD1, 5 bases. Germline CDR1 and CDR2: WSHSY and SAAADI. The CDR3 sequence is 12 residues long. Trimming cost V 7 bases and J 7 bases, with 8 bases left between them.